A single sample is the source of the 17 T cell receptor beta chains below, sequenced in a study of T-cell memory formation after mild COVID-19. TCRdb used MiXCR to reprocess the 5' RACE reads, holding one entry per CDR3 protein. The top ten clones hold 2% to 2.5% of a sample with under 250,000 distinct CDR3 sequences, 15% to 17% of them seen once. Source material: PBMCs or a T cell subset sorted from them (not recorded which). All receptors derive from an adult woman who had mild COVID-19 (a few samples of this study predate the infection). Cell type and time point are not known.

The chain couples TRBV9 to TRBJ2-4, with D perhaps matching TRBD1 or TRBD2 (8 bases each). This CDR3 contains 15 residues. Per the germline V gene, CDR1 is SGDLS and CDR2 is YYNGEE. V lost 4 bases to trimming and J lost 8 bases, with 19 bases between them. In DNA, the CDR3 is TGTGCCAGCAGCTTAGCGGGACAGGAATATCACATTCAGTACTTC. It is translated as CASSLAGQEYHIQYF.

CDR3 bases: TGCAGTGCTAGAGCGGGTGGCAGGGCCCCGAACACTGAAGCTTTCTTT. This sequence encodes CSARAGGRAPNTEAFF. The chain employs TRBV20-1 and TRBJ1-1; the D gene is possibly TRBD1 (5 bases). Germline V gene lookup returns CDR1 DFQATT and CDR2 SNEGSKA (reference sequence). The CDR3 length is 16 residues. V lost 1 base and J lost 1, with 16 bases in between.

The chain recombines TRBV12-3 or TRBV12-4 with TRBJ2-5; D is perhaps TRBD1 or TRBD2 (5 bases each). This CDR3 region has 13 residues. Deletions cut 5 bases from V and 5 bases from J, with 12 bases between. The CDR3 DNA is TGTGCCAGCAGTCCTGGGGGTGGGGAGACCCAGTACTTC. Amino acid sequence: CASSPGGGETQYF.

This sequence joins TRBV10-3 and TRBJ1-2, with TRBD1 matching 7 bases. The length of the CDR3 is 15 residues. The germline V gene has CDR1 ENHRY and CDR2 SYGVKD. The V gene end was trimmed by 2 bases and the J gene end by 2 bases; junction bases not matched to a gene: 5. The CDR3 reads CAISEPPTGNYGYTF. DNA of the CDR3: TGTGCCATCAGTGAGCCTCCGACAGGGAACTATGGCTACACCTTC.

The CDR3 reads CASSLGDRTNTGELFF. Here the CDR3 DNA reads TGCGCCAGCAGCTTGGGGGACAGAACGAACACCGGGGAGCTGTTTTTT. This sequence joins TRBV5-1 and TRBJ2-2; 7 bases align to TRBD1. V was pared by 0 bases and J by 0 bases, with 2 bases of the junction left unmatched. The CDR3 length is 16 residues. Germline loops: CDR1 SGHRS, CDR2 YFSETQ.

This chain uses TRBV6-2 or TRBV6-3 with TRBJ1-5; TRBD1 aligns across 7 bases. This CDR3 is 14 amino acids long. The V segment lost 5 bases and the J segment 4 bases; nucleotides outside the gene matches: 5. Germline-derived CDR1 and CDR2 are MNHEY and SVGEGT. DNA of the CDR3: TGTGCCAGCAGTGGTAGACAGGGAAATCAGCCCCAGCATTTT. Amino acid sequence: CASSGRQGNQPQHF.

This clonotype was counted ten times or more. The chain recombines TRBV7-9 with TRBJ2-3; TRBD1 might be the D (6 bases). Trimming shortened V by 0 bases and J by 2 bases, and 12 bases separated the two germline ends. Germline CDR1 is SEHNR and CDR2 is FQNEAQ (reference sequence). The CDR3 extends over 16 amino acids. The CDR3 loop reads CASSLAAGAFTDTQYF. DNA for the CDR3: TGTGCCAGCAGCTTAGCCGCAGGGGCCTTCACAGATACGCAGTATTTT.

This chain connects TRBV2 to TRBJ2-5; the match to TRBD2 covers 13 bases. The CDR3 is made up of 16 amino acids. The trim removed 6 bases at V and 2 bases at J, leaving 6 bases unmatched. From germline, CDR1 is SNHLY and CDR2 FYNNEI. CDR3 in DNA: TGTGCCAGCAGCCGACAGGGACTAGCGGGACAAGAGACCCAGTACTTC. This encodes CASSRQGLAGQETQYF.

The table lists this clonotype with a few counts. V usage is TRBV12-3 or TRBV12-4 and J usage is TRBJ2-7, with TRBD2 as a possible D gene (6 bases). V dropped 7 bases and J dropped 0 bases, with 10 bases sitting between them. The CDR3 consists of 13 residues. CDR3 protein: CASTRGFSYEQYF. CDR3 coding DNA: TGTGCCAGCACCCGGGGGTTCTCCTACGAGCAGTACTTC.

This clonotype was seen only a few times. The chain joins TRBV5-5 to TRBJ2-5; TRBD1 or TRBD2 may be the D gene (5 bases each). From germline, CDR1 is SGHKS and CDR2 YYEKEE (reference sequence). The CDR3 has 15 amino acids. Between the trimmed V and J ends, which lost 6 bases and 2 bases, there was a span of 17 bases. In DNA form, the CDR3 reads TGTGCCAGCAAGCTAGCTTTTGGACAACAAGAGACCCAGTACTTC. Its protein product is CASKLAFGQQETQYF.

This sequence joins TRBV7-3 and TRBJ1-2; D gene ambiguous. Germline V lookup: CDR1 SGHTA, CDR2 FQGTGA. CDR3 size: 13 residues. The V gene lost 0 bases and the J gene lost 6 bases, with 8 bases spanning the gap. CDR3 residues: CASSLTRGDGYTF. The DNA of the CDR3 is TGTGCCAGCAGCTTAACGCGGGGAGATGGCTACACCTTC.

The V and J genes are TRBV7-2 and TRBJ1-5, with D unresolved. CDR1 is SGHTA and CDR2 is FQGNSA in the germline V gene. The CDR3 length is 15 residues. Trimming cost V 1 base and J 2 bases, with 9 bases left between them. The CDR3 DNA reads as TGTGCCAGCAGCTTAGAAGGAGGACGCAATCAGCCCCAGCATTTT. It yields the protein CASSLEGGRNQPQHF.

This clonotype was recorded a few times. The chain uses TRBV7-8 and TRBJ1-2; TRBD1 aligns across 8 bases. V shed 7 bases and J 2 bases; nucleotides not matched to a gene: 6. CDR3 size: 14 residues. Germline lookup yields CDR1 SGHVS and CDR2 FQNEAQ. This CDR3 reads CASNPTGDNYGYTF. The CDR3, as DNA: TGTGCCAGCAACCCGACAGGGGACAACTATGGCTACACCTTC.

This clonotype was counted a few times. This sequence joins TRBV11-2 and TRBJ1-1; the D gene is possibly TRBD1 (6 bases). Trimming removed 1 base from V and 0 bases from J, with 12 bases in between. Germline CDR1 reads SGHAT; CDR2 reads FQNNGV. This CDR3 has 16 residues. Here the CDR3 DNA reads TGTGCCAGCAGCTTAGCCCCACAGGGCTTGAACACTGAAGCTTTCTTT. Residues: CASSLAPQGLNTEAFF.

The J gene is TRBJ2-1, the V gene TRBV18; D unresolved. Germline CDR1 reads KGHSH; CDR2 reads LQKENI. Trimming stripped 3 bases from V and 8 bases from J, with 5 bases between. This CDR3 has 11 residues. The CDR3 bases are TGTGCCAGCTCACCTCTGGATGAGCAGTTCTTC. Its protein is CASSPLDEQFF.

In DNA form, the CDR3 reads TGTGCCAGCAGCGACAGGGGGCCGAACAATGAGCAGTTCTTC. This encodes CASSDRGPNNEQFF. This rearrangement joins TRBV6-4 to TRBJ2-1; 10 nucleotides agree with TRBD1. The J segment lost 5 bases and the V segment lost 6 bases, leaving 4 bases of the junction unmatched. CDR1 and CDR2 (germline): MRHNA, SNTAGT. There are 14 residues in the CDR3.

This clonotype came up many times. The J gene is TRBJ1-6, the V gene TRBV25-1, with no clear D. The CDR3 has 13 residues. Germline lookup yields CDR1 MGHDK and CDR2 SYGVNS. V was pared by 3 bases and J by 7 bases, with 7 bases between. The CDR3 DNA sequence: TGTGCCAGCAGTGACACTTCCAATTCACCCCTCCACTTT. Protein product: CASSDTSNSPLHF.